The source of this TCR beta chain is a study of blood T cell repertoires in COVID-19. About the study: The United States, Italy and Spain provided the acute and convalescent COVID-19 samples. T cells, B-cell-depleted T cells, or PBMCs supplied cDNA or gDNA.

This clone was picked up a small number of times. Per the original data handling: Amplification with reference gene primers provided the estimates of nucleated cell counts. The table came from immunoSEQ multiplex PCR; TCRdb's copy has only in-frame clones and leaves some out. The V and J calls and the clone size are those of that table, but D and trimming were determined from the DNA. The sample lists about 140,000 clones, roughly 87% occurring once. Sequencing was done on a sample of peripheral blood. The clonotype was recovered from a human donor in a cohort sampled during active COVID-19.

The CDR3 nucleotides are TGCGCCAGCAGCTTTACAGGGCTTAGCAATCAGCCCCAGCATTTT. Translation gives CASSFTGLSNQPQHF. The chain couples TRBV5-1 to TRBJ1-5, with a tentative D call TRBD1 (6 bases). Trimming took 2 bases from V and 0 from J, leaving 9 bases between them. The CDR3 extends over 15 amino acids. Per the germline V gene, CDR1 is SGHRS and CDR2 is YFSETQ.